This is a list of T cell receptor beta chains from one sample in a study of cytomegalovirus exposure and HLA in healthy donors. Assay used: immunoSEQ multiplex PCR; TCRdb lists only in-frame clones, some missing. The profile shows more than 150,000 clones, about four fifths of them singletons. The specimen was PBMCs. These receptors all stem from a boy aged 2 to 10 in good health and CMV-seronegative. Both conserved end residues are part of each CDR3. Fields, in order: J gene, V gene, CDR3 protein.

TRBJ2-1 | TRBV11-2 | CASSLGSSYNEQFF
TRBJ2-7 | TRBV6-1 | CASSEGTAYEQYF
TRBJ2-5 | TRBV18 | CASSPLRLAGEETQYF
TRBJ2-2 | TRBV29-1 | CSVYEAEYTGELFF
TRBJ2-5 | TRBV12-5 | CASGSRDLQETQYF
TRBJ2-2 | TRBV28 | CASSPPGSPNTGELFF
TRBJ1-2 | TRBV28 | CASSLLGTELFYGYTF
TRBJ1-1 | TRBV5-1 | CASSSLEGGPTEAFF
TRBJ1-5 | TRBV2 | CASSELAGLGQPQHF
TRBJ1-2 | TRBV27 | CASGMILGQGLDGYTF
TRBJ2-2 | TRBV9 | CATSPPGAGELFF
TRBJ2-5 | TRBV13 | CASSLEASGSLQETQYF
TRBJ2-1 | TRBV29-1 | CSVEEQGLNEQFF
TRBJ1-1 | TRBV29-1 | CSVSVVHFDRGNTEAFF
TRBJ1-3 | TRBV15 | CATSRGRSGNTIYF
TRBJ2-2 | TRBV10-1 | CASSESSGLDTGELFF